Only a few counts were recorded for the clone carrying this T cell receptor (beta chain). Lesional scalp punch biopsies and peripheral blood were collected from alopecia areata patients. This CDR3 is 12 amino acids long. Trimming took 0 bases from V and 5 from J, leaving 4 bases between them. The germline V gene has CDR1 LNHDA and CDR2 SQIVND (reference sequence). RNA was extracted and reverse transcribed into cDNA as the sequencing template. Here immunoSEQ multiplex PCR was the method, and the copy in TCRdb shows in-frame clones only, minus some. The sample lists 150,000 to 180,000 clones; around 50% were seen once. The sample is drawn from a study of CD8+ T cells in alopecia areata.

J is TRBJ2-5 and V is TRBV19; D is undetermined. This TCR derives from a human donor with alopecia areata. Sequenced material: CD8+ T cells sorted from blood, taken at week 0. The CDR3, as DNA: TGTGCCAGTAGTATAGATACGGAGACCCAGTACTTC. It yields the protein CASSIDTETQYF.